These 10 T cell receptor beta chains originate from one sample sequenced in a study of blood T cells in healthy people across ages (dated by TCRdb to 2015 to 2017). Receptor amplification or capture employed 5' RACE. This sample was sequenced with an Illumina HiSeq 2500. The second PCR ran for roughly 7 to 12 cycles and used a J-beta primer mix along with a sample-barcoded 5' primer. TCRdb reprocessing: public reads trimmed at Q25 with fastp, clones called with MiXCR, in-frame beta chains kept. A single entry per CDR3 protein holds the most common genes and DNA from its merged rows. This sample gives more than 450,000 distinct CDR3 sequences in total; over 25% of them show up just once. 3% to 4.5% of the sample lies in the top ten. These data also formed part of another study, on T cells of mothers and their children.

Sequencing was done on a sample of blood. The origin of the receptors is a boy aged 2-15 years in good health.

J is TRBJ2-4 and V is TRBV28; D assignment may be TRBD1 or TRBD2 (6 bases each). From germline, CDR1 is MDHEN and CDR2 SYDVKM. This CDR3 has 14 amino acids. V dropped 6 bases and J dropped 1 base, with 10 bases sitting between them. The CDR3 sequence: CASSAGGAKNIQYF. CDR3 nucleotide sequence: TGTGCCAGCAGCGCCGGGGGCGCCAAAAACATTCAGTACTTC.

This clonotype was found once. The chain combines TRBV4-3 with TRBJ2-1; D perhaps matches TRBD1 (6 bases). The V end lost 4 bases, the J end lost 2 bases, and 15 bases lay between the germline ends. Germline CDR1 and CDR2: LGHNA and YSLEER. The CDR3 loop spans 16 amino acids. The CDR3 spells CASSRTQGIAYNEQFF. The CDR3 bases are TGCGCCAGCAGCCGCACACAGGGTATTGCCTACAATGAGCAGTTCTTC.

CDR3 loop: CASSYSWGSTTNEKLFF. CDR3 in DNA: TGTGCCAGCAGTTACTCATGGGGGTCAACAACTAATGAAAAACTGTTTTTT. V and J are TRBV6-5 and TRBJ1-4; tentative D call: TRBD1 (5 bases). Germline V gene lookup returns CDR1 MNHEY and CDR2 SVGAGI. Deletions cut 0 bases from V and 0 bases from J, with 11 bases between. This CDR3 is built from 17 residues.

The chain uses TRBV7-3 and TRBJ1-5; no definite D call. The ends were cut back, 2 bases at V and 7 bases at J, with 18 bases in the middle. CDR1 is SGHTA and CDR2 is FQGTGA in the germline V gene. The CDR3 extends over 16 amino acids. The CDR3, as DNA: TGTGCCAGCAGCTTACCCCCGACACGGAGGGTACAGCCCCAGCATTTT. Amino acids: CASSLPPTRRVQPQHF. The whole variable domain, filled in from reference TRBV7-3 and TRBJ1-5, reads GAGVSQTPSNKVTEKGKYVELRCDPISGHTALYWYRQSLGQGPEFLIYFQGTGAADDSGLPNDRFFAVRPEGSVSTLKIQRTERGDSAVYLCASSLPPTRRVQPQHFGDGTRLSIL.

This clonotype was picked up a small number of times. The chain couples TRBV10-3 to TRBJ2-5, with D unclear. Near its end, the DNA agrees better with TRBJ2-7, so the J call may be wrong. This CDR3 has 14 amino acids. Germline values: CDR1 ENHRY, CDR2 SYGVKD. CDR3 in amino acids: CAISETSKIDEQYF. The CDR3 DNA reads TGTGCCATCAGTGAGACCAGTAAAATTGACGAGCAGTACTTC.

V is TRBV9 and J is TRBJ2-5; D is unresolved. The better agreement between TRBJ2-7 and the DNA end casts doubt on the J call. This CDR3 has 14 residues. The germline V gene has CDR1 SGDLS and CDR2 YYNGEE. CDR3 sequence reads: CASSGEFGSYEQYF. CDR3 coding DNA: TGTGCCAGCAGCGGGGAATTCGGGTCCTACGAGCAGTACTTC.

The V gene is TRBV20-1, the J gene TRBJ2-4; the D gene is possibly TRBD1 (5 bases). V was shortened by 2 bases and J by 2 bases, with 7 bases between the two germline ends. CDR3 length: 13 amino acids. Germline V gene sequence: CDR1 DFQATT, CDR2 SNEGSKA (reference sequence). The CDR3 sequence: CSARWTSKNIQYF. CDR3 sequence (DNA): TGCAGTGCTAGATGGACATCCAAAAACATTCAGTACTTC.

In this sample, this clonotype turned up a few times. The chain uses TRBV6-1 and TRBJ1-5; no clear D. V was clipped by 3 bases and J by 1 base, with 10 bases between them. The CDR3 runs to 15 residues. CDR1 is MNHNS, CDR2 SASEGT, per germline. As DNA, the CDR3 is TGTGCCAGCAGTGACTGGGGTTTCAGCAATCAGCCCCAGCATTTT. It translates to CASSDWGFSNQPQHF.

The genes are TRBV5-1 and TRBJ2-5; D not certain. In germline, CDR1 is SGHRS, CDR2 YFSETQ. This CDR3 contains 15 residues. V lost 0 bases and J lost 5, with 14 bases in between. CDR3: CASSLASDGWETQYF. Written as DNA, the CDR3 is TGCGCCAGCAGCTTGGCTTCGGACGGGTGGGAGACCCAGTACTTC.

V is TRBV7-9 and J is TRBJ1-1; TRBD1 matches 10 bases. The CDR3 spans 17 residues. Losses at the gene ends were 5 bases for V and 4 bases for J; bases not matched to a gene: 13. Germline V gene lookup returns CDR1 SEHNR and CDR2 FQNEAQ (reference sequence). CDR3 loop: CASSPSGGQGWVTEAFF. Here the CDR3 DNA reads TGTGCCAGCAGCCCCTCAGGGGGACAGGGGTGGGTCACTGAAGCTTTCTTT.